Listed below are T cell receptor beta chains from one sample, sequenced in a study of OX40 agonist ivuxolimab in advanced cancers. TCRdb's copy holds only in-frame clones and misses some; the assay was immunoSEQ multiplex PCR. This sample carries 95,000 to 100,000 clones, roughly 93% of them seen once, and the ten largest clones take over 0.2%. Sample: CD4+ or CD8+ T cells sorted from blood, taken in a trial of the OX40 agonist ivuxolimab. The receptors were sampled from an adult with an advanced solid tumor such as melanoma, head and neck, liver or kidney cancer. Both conserved end residues are part of each CDR3. Fields, in order: CDR3 DNA, CDR3 protein, V gene, J gene, D gene, clone size. A D gene is named only where the DNA matches it firmly. Part of the rows lack a size; the others show once, few, many or a class for expanded clones.

cdr3_nt: TGTGCCAGCAGCGCAGGATACACAGATACGCAGTATTTT
cdr3_aa: CASSAGYTDTQYF
v_call: TRBV7-9
j_call: TRBJ2-3
d_call: NA
clone_size: NA

cdr3_nt: TGTGCCAGCAGCACACCGAACTCTGGGGCCAACGTCCTGACTTTC
cdr3_aa: CASSTPNSGANVLTF
v_call: TRBV7-3
j_call: TRBJ2-6
d_call: NA
clone_size: NA

cdr3_nt: TGTGCCAGCAGTTACCCCCTGGGACAGGGACCCACTGAAGCTTTCTTT
cdr3_aa: CASSYPLGQGPTEAFF
v_call: TRBV6-6
j_call: TRBJ1-1
d_call: TRBD1
clone_size: NA

cdr3_nt: TGTGCCAGCAGCTTAGCGCAGGGTACCAACGTCCTGACTTTC
cdr3_aa: CASSLAQGTNVLTF
v_call: TRBV7-2
j_call: TRBJ2-6
d_call: NA
clone_size: NA

cdr3_nt: TGTGCCTGGAGTGTACTCCTAGGAGTTTCCGAGCAGTACTTC
cdr3_aa: CAWSVLLGVSEQYF
v_call: TRBV30
j_call: TRBJ2-7
d_call: NA
clone_size: NA

cdr3_nt: TGTGCCAGCACCCCCGGGGGTAGGGTGTTGGAGCAGTTCTTC
cdr3_aa: CASTPGGRVLEQFF
v_call: TRBV21-1
j_call: TRBJ2-1
d_call: NA
clone_size: NA

cdr3_nt: TGTGCCAGCCGGGGGCGGTACACTGAAGCTTTCTTT
cdr3_aa: CASRGRYTEAFF
v_call: TRBV6-5
j_call: TRBJ1-1
d_call: NA
clone_size: NA

cdr3_nt: TGTGCCAGCAGCTTGATGTCGGGGAGGGTTACTGAAGCTTTCTTT
cdr3_aa: CASSLMSGRVTEAFF
v_call: TRBV2
j_call: TRBJ1-1
d_call: NA
clone_size: NA

cdr3_nt: TGTGCCAGCAGCCTCCCCTCGTGGGGCGCTTCCCGCCAAGAGACCCAGTACTTC
cdr3_aa: CASSLPSWGASRQETQYF
v_call: TRBV4-2
j_call: TRBJ2-5
d_call: NA
clone_size: NA

cdr3_nt: TGCGCCAGCAGCGATACCGGGGCCGGGAACACCATATATTTT
cdr3_aa: CASSDTGAGNTIYF
v_call: TRBV5-1
j_call: TRBJ1-3
d_call: NA
clone_size: NA

cdr3_nt: TGTGCCAGTAGTACCCAGCACACCGGGGAGCTGTTTTTT
cdr3_aa: CASSTQHTGELFF
v_call: TRBV19
j_call: TRBJ2-2
d_call: NA
clone_size: NA

cdr3_nt: TGTGCCAGCAGTTTATGGGGGCGGACAGGGAACCAGCCCCAGCATTTT
cdr3_aa: CASSLWGRTGNQPQHF
v_call: TRBV28
j_call: TRBJ1-5
d_call: TRBD1
clone_size: NA

cdr3_nt: TGCGCCAGCAGCCTAAACACAGATACGCAGTATTTT
cdr3_aa: CASSLNTDTQYF
v_call: TRBV5-1
j_call: TRBJ2-3
d_call: NA
clone_size: NA

cdr3_nt: TGTGCCAGCAGCCCAAGGACTTACACAGATACGCAGTATTTT
cdr3_aa: CASSPRTYTDTQYF
v_call: TRBV11-2
j_call: TRBJ2-3
d_call: NA
clone_size: NA

cdr3_nt: TGTGCCAGCAGTGAATCAGGGCACCGAGCCAAAAACATTCAGTACTTC
cdr3_aa: CASSESGHRAKNIQYF
v_call: TRBV25-1
j_call: TRBJ2-4
d_call: NA
clone_size: NA

cdr3_nt: TGTGCCAGCGGTGGAGCTAACTATGGCTACACCTTC
cdr3_aa: CASGGANYGYTF
v_call: TRBV28
j_call: TRBJ1-2
d_call: NA
clone_size: NA

cdr3_nt: TGTGCCAGCAGCCGAGGGACGGAAAGAAATGAGCAGTTCTTC
cdr3_aa: CASSRGTERNEQFF
v_call: TRBV5-6
j_call: TRBJ2-1
d_call: NA
clone_size: NA

cdr3_nt: TGTGCCTGGAGTGTATCCGTTTTTAGTGGCTACACCTTC
cdr3_aa: CAWSVSVFSGYTF
v_call: TRBV30
j_call: TRBJ1-2
d_call: NA
clone_size: NA

cdr3_nt: TGTGCCAGCAGCTTAAATGGTGCTCAGCCCCAGCATTTT
cdr3_aa: CASSLNGAQPQHF
v_call: TRBV7-2
j_call: TRBJ1-5
d_call: NA
clone_size: NA

cdr3_nt: TGTGCCAGCAGCGAGCGTGGGGGTGATCAGCCCCAGCATTTT
cdr3_aa: CASSERGGDQPQHF
v_call: TRBV2
j_call: TRBJ1-5
d_call: NA
clone_size: NA

cdr3_nt: TGTGCCAGCAGCGGGGGACTAGCGGTCCCCTACAATGAGCAGTTCTTC
cdr3_aa: CASSGGLAVPYNEQFF
v_call: TRBV9
j_call: TRBJ2-1
d_call: TRBD2
clone_size: once

cdr3_nt: TGTGCCAGCAGCTCCTTCGGGGGGTTCTCTGGAAACACCATATATTTT
cdr3_aa: CASSSFGGFSGNTIYF
v_call: TRBV5-6
j_call: TRBJ1-3
d_call: NA
clone_size: NA

cdr3_nt: TGTGCCAGCAGCGCCTTTGAGCAAGACTCCTACGAGCAGTACTTC
cdr3_aa: CASSAFEQDSYEQYF
v_call: TRBV9
j_call: TRBJ2-7
d_call: NA
clone_size: NA

cdr3_nt: TGTGCCAGCAGGGGCACGGGGGGGAATCAGCCCCAGCATTTT
cdr3_aa: CASRGTGGNQPQHF
v_call: TRBV6-5
j_call: TRBJ1-5
d_call: NA
clone_size: NA

cdr3_nt: TGTGCCTTAACCGGGACAGGGATATTCAATGAGCAGTTCTTC
cdr3_aa: CALTGTGIFNEQFF
v_call: TRBV30
j_call: TRBJ2-1
d_call: TRBD1
clone_size: NA

cdr3_nt: TGTGCCAGCAGTTACGCGGCTAGCGGGAGGTTTTTCGAGTTCTTC
cdr3_aa: CASSYAASGRFFEFF
v_call: TRBV6-5
j_call: TRBJ2-1
d_call: TRBD2
clone_size: NA

cdr3_nt: TGTGCCTGGAGTGGACAGGGGCATTCACCCCTCCACTTT
cdr3_aa: CAWSGQGHSPLHF
v_call: TRBV30
j_call: TRBJ1-6
d_call: TRBD1
clone_size: NA

cdr3_nt: TGTGCCAGCAGCTTAATTGTGGATCAGCCCCAGCATTTT
cdr3_aa: CASSLIVDQPQHF
v_call: TRBV7-2
j_call: TRBJ1-5
d_call: NA
clone_size: NA

cdr3_nt: TGTGCCAGCAGCCCGACAGGGATTTATAATGAAAAACTGTTTTTT
cdr3_aa: CASSPTGIYNEKLFF
v_call: TRBV11-2
j_call: TRBJ1-4
d_call: TRBD1
clone_size: NA

cdr3_nt: TGTGCCAGCGGTATCTCGGAGTACCAGCCCCAGCATTTT
cdr3_aa: CASGISEYQPQHF
v_call: TRBV6-1
j_call: TRBJ1-5
d_call: NA
clone_size: NA

cdr3_nt: TGTGCCAGCAGCCCCCTCCTCACGGGGGGCTATGAGCAGTTCTTC
cdr3_aa: CASSPLLTGGYEQFF
v_call: TRBV9
j_call: TRBJ2-1
d_call: NA
clone_size: NA

cdr3_nt: TGTGCCTGGAGTGTTTTCACCGCTGGGGGGCGGACTAATGAAAAACTGTTTTTT
cdr3_aa: CAWSVFTAGGRTNEKLFF
v_call: TRBV30
j_call: TRBJ1-4
d_call: NA
clone_size: NA

cdr3_nt: TGTGCCAGCTCACCTACAATTGACGGGGCCAACGTCCTGACTTTC
cdr3_aa: CASSPTIDGANVLTF
v_call: TRBV18
j_call: TRBJ2-6
d_call: NA
clone_size: NA

cdr3_nt: TGTGCCAGCAGCCCCGACACAGATACGCAGTATTTT
cdr3_aa: CASSPDTDTQYF
v_call: TRBV7-3
j_call: TRBJ2-3
d_call: NA
clone_size: NA

cdr3_nt: TGTGCCTGGAGTCTCTTGCGGGACGCTATGGAGACCCAGTACTTC
cdr3_aa: CAWSLLRDAMETQYF
v_call: TRBV30
j_call: TRBJ2-5
d_call: NA
clone_size: NA

cdr3_nt: TGTGCCTGGAGGGATGGGGGCACAGGGGGCATCTATGGCTACACCTTC
cdr3_aa: CAWRDGGTGGIYGYTF
v_call: TRBV30
j_call: TRBJ1-2
d_call: TRBD1
clone_size: NA

cdr3_nt: TGTGCCAGCACACCGGGACAGGGATATTCACCCCTCCACTTT
cdr3_aa: CASTPGQGYSPLHF
v_call: TRBV6-5
j_call: TRBJ1-6
d_call: TRBD1
clone_size: NA

cdr3_nt: TGCGCCAGCAGCTTGAGTGGGGACTCCATTCAGCCCCAGCATTTT
cdr3_aa: CASSLSGDSIQPQHF
v_call: TRBV5-1
j_call: TRBJ1-5
d_call: NA
clone_size: NA

cdr3_nt: TGTGCCAGCAGCTTTGCGCGATACGAGCAGTACTTC
cdr3_aa: CASSFARYEQYF
v_call: TRBV7-9
j_call: TRBJ2-7
d_call: NA
clone_size: NA

cdr3_nt: TGTGCCAGCAGCAGAGGTGAGGGGGCCAACGTCCTGACTTTC
cdr3_aa: CASSRGEGANVLTF
v_call: TRBV2
j_call: TRBJ2-6
d_call: NA
clone_size: NA

cdr3_nt: TGTGCCAGCAGCTTAGCGGTGTGGAGCTCCTACAATGAGCAGTTCTTC
cdr3_aa: CASSLAVWSSYNEQFF
v_call: TRBV7-8
j_call: TRBJ2-1
d_call: NA
clone_size: NA

cdr3_nt: TGTGCCAGCAGTACCCGGGTGAACACCGGGGAGCTGTTTTTT
cdr3_aa: CASSTRVNTGELFF
v_call: TRBV7-2
j_call: TRBJ2-2
d_call: NA
clone_size: NA

cdr3_nt: TGTGCCAGCAGAATCAGCTCTGGGGCCAACGTCCTGACTTTC
cdr3_aa: CASRISSGANVLTF
v_call: TRBV6-5
j_call: TRBJ2-6
d_call: NA
clone_size: NA

cdr3_nt: TGTGCCAGCAGCTTAGAACTGCCGGGACTAGCTGCCGAGCAGTTCTTC
cdr3_aa: CASSLELPGLAAEQFF
v_call: TRBV11-1
j_call: TRBJ2-1
d_call: TRBD2
clone_size: NA

cdr3_nt: TGTGCCAGCGCCAAGTCCAGGGGCACAGATACGCAGTATTTT
cdr3_aa: CASAKSRGTDTQYF
v_call: TRBV9
j_call: TRBJ2-3
d_call: NA
clone_size: NA

cdr3_nt: TGTGCCTGGGGGCCGACGAGGTATGGCTACACCTTC
cdr3_aa: CAWGPTRYGYTF
v_call: TRBV30
j_call: TRBJ1-2
d_call: NA
clone_size: NA